Below are 25 T cell receptor beta chains sequenced from a single sample in a study of cytomegalovirus exposure and HLA in healthy donors. PCR amplification relied on 60 Vbeta primers (plus 13 Jbeta primers). Sequencing used immunoSEQ multiplex PCR; TCRdb keeps in-frame clones, though not all of them. The sample has over 150,000 clones; about 80% are singletons. Sequencing used PBMCs. These receptors all come from a woman in her 40s in good health and CMV-seronegative.

The V call is TRBV6-5, the J call TRBJ2-1; possibly TRBD1 for D (5 bases). This CDR3 region has 12 residues. Germline V gene sequence: CDR1 MNHEY, CDR2 SVGAGI. Trimming shortened V by 6 bases and J by 6 bases, and 9 bases separated the two germline ends. The CDR3 is CASSQGPNEQFF. The DNA for the CDR3 is TGTGCCAGCAGCCAGGGTCCCAATGAGCAGTTCTTC.

V gene TRBV2 combines with J gene TRBJ1-5; 7 nucleotides align to TRBD1. The CDR3 loop spans 14 amino acids. Germline lookup yields CDR1 SNHLY and CDR2 FYNNEI. Trimming at V came to 2 bases and at J to 5 bases, leaving 3 bases not matched to a gene. The CDR3 coding sequence is TGTGCCAGCAGTGAATTGAGGGGGCATCAGCCCCAGCATTTT. Translated, it gives CASSELRGHQPQHF.

In this sample, this clone turned up a few times. The rearrangement joins TRBV27 to TRBJ2-7, with TRBD1 identical over 9 bases. V gave up 8 bases and J gave up 3 bases; unmatched junction bases: 14. Germline values: CDR1 MNHEY, CDR2 SMNVEV (reference sequence). The CDR3 runs to 16 residues. CDR3 sequence: CASASSGQGHHYEQYF. The CDR3 nucleotides are TGTGCCAGCGCTTCGTCCGGACAGGGGCACCACTACGAGCAGTACTTC.

As DNA, the CDR3 is TGTGCCAGCAGCTTAGCGCCTAGCGGGGGGGCAGATACGCAGTATTTT. This encodes CASSLAPSGGADTQYF. The chain carries TRBV7-2 and TRBJ2-3, with 12 nucleotides matching TRBD2. Germline lookup yields CDR1 SGHTA and CDR2 FQGNSA. The CDR3 sequence is 16 residues long. V was pared by 0 bases and J by 4 bases, with 2 bases of the junction left unmatched. Using reference TRBV7-2 and TRBJ2-3 for the parts outside the CDR3, the full variable domain is GAGVSQSPSNKVTEKGKDVELRCDPISGHTALYWYRQSLGQGLEFLIYFQGNSAPDKSGLPSDRFSAERTGGSVSTLTIQRTQQEDSAVYLCASSLAPSGGADTQYFGPGTRLTVL.

A note on this clone: Other DNA sequences in the same sample also yield this CDR3. The chain has TRBV19 and TRBJ2-7; tentatively, D is TRBD1 (5 bases). Germline loops: CDR1 LNHDA, CDR2 SQIVND (reference sequence). CDR3 length: 12 residues. Between the trimmed V and J ends, which lost 2 bases and 3 bases, there was a span of 5 bases. This chain's CDR3 is CASSIQGYEQYF. DNA for the CDR3: TGTGCCAGTAGTATACAGGGCTACGAGCAGTACTTC.

The chain combines TRBV15 with TRBJ2-1; maybe TRBD2 (6 bases). With 3 bases removed from V and 0 bases from J, the gap between germline ends came to 6 bases. The germline V gene has CDR1 LNHNV and CDR2 YYDKDF (reference sequence). This CDR3 is 14 amino acids long. CDR3 coding DNA: TGTGCCACCAGCAGCGGGAGCTCCTACAATGAGCAGTTCTTC. Translating it yields CATSSGSSYNEQFF.

This sequence joins TRBV7-9 and TRBJ2-5, with TRBD2 matching 7 bases. The CDR3 runs to 12 residues. Germline values: CDR1 SEHNR, CDR2 FQNEAQ (reference sequence). V shed 8 bases, J shed 0 bases, and the junction held 0 bases outside the gene matches. The CDR3 region is CASGRDQETQYF. The CDR3 nucleotides read TGTGCCAGCGGGAGGGACCAAGAGACCCAGTACTTC.

This clone was recorded a few times. V usage is TRBV19 and J usage is TRBJ1-2; 10 bases match TRBD1. After removal of 9 bases from V and 4 bases from J, the junction contained 8 bases not matched to a gene. The germline V gene encodes CDR1 LNHDA and CDR2 SQIVND (reference sequence). This CDR3 contains 14 residues. Written as DNA, the CDR3 is TGTGCCAGCTGCCCGGACAGGGGGGGCTATGGCTACACCTTC. The encoded protein is CASCPDRGGYGYTF.

The chain couples TRBV6-1 to TRBJ1-4, with 9 bases that match TRBD1. Germline V gene data show CDR1 as MNHNS and CDR2 as SASEGT. The CDR3 has 14 amino acids. Trimming cost V 3 bases and J 6 bases; bases outside gene matches: 2. The CDR3 is CASSEGQGYEKLFF. The CDR3 DNA sequence: TGTGCCAGCAGTGAGGGACAGGGCTATGAAAAACTGTTTTTT.

The rearrangement uses TRBV19 and TRBJ2-1; 7 nucleotides match TRBD1. J gave up 5 bases and V 3 bases, and 7 bases lay outside the gene matches. The CDR3 is 15 residues long. The V gene's germline CDR1 is LNHDA and CDR2 SQIVND (reference sequence). In DNA form, the CDR3 reads TGTGCCAGTAGTATGGTCCGGGACAGCAACAATGAGCAGTTCTTC. The encoded protein is CASSMVRDSNNEQFF.

The V call is TRBV5-6, the J call TRBJ1-4; 7 nucleotides agree with TRBD1. Germline values: CDR1 SGHDT, CDR2 YYEEEE. This CDR3 spans 15 amino acids. After removal of 4 bases from V and 4 bases from J, the junction contained 7 bases not matched to a gene. The CDR3 here is CASSAQTGNNEKLFF. DNA for the CDR3: TGTGCCAGCAGCGCCCAGACAGGGAATAATGAAAAACTGTTTTTT.

This clone was observed once. CDR3 DNA: TGTGCCAGCAGCCAAGAAGGGTTCGGGGGTACTAGCACAGATACGCAGTATTTT. The encoded protein is CASSQEGFGGTSTDTQYF. This chain uses TRBV4-2 with TRBJ2-3, with a weak D call TRBD2 (6 bases). Germline CDR1 reads LGHNA; CDR2 reads YNFKEQ. Trimming removed 0 bases at V and 0 bases at J, with 16 bases between. The CDR3 sequence is 18 residues long.

Concerning this clone: One end of the junction does not line up with germline, which may come from a read error. The chain has TRBV7-7 and TRBJ1-3; D uncertain. The CDR3 consists of 13 residues. In germline, CDR1 is SSHAT, CDR2 FNYEAQ (reference sequence). CDR3 in DNA: TGTGCTAGCAGCTTAGCGGAGGGAAACACCATATATTTT. This translates into CASSLAEGNTIYF.

The CDR3 sequence is CASSLGYSGTGVGGNTIYF. CDR3 bases: TGCGCCAGCAGCTTGGGGTATTCCGGGACAGGGGTCGGTGGAAACACCATATATTTT. The J gene is TRBJ1-3, the V gene TRBV5-1, with 10 bases that match TRBD1. Losses at the gene ends were 0 bases for V and 3 bases for J; bases not matched to a gene: 12. CDR3 length: 19 residues. The germline V gene encodes CDR1 SGHRS and CDR2 YFSETQ.

The rearrangement uses TRBV6-5 and TRBJ1-5, with 7 bases lining up with TRBD1. The V gene's germline CDR1 is MNHEY and CDR2 SVGAGI. V was pared by 5 bases and J by 2 bases, with 3 bases of the junction left unmatched. The CDR3 contains 14 residues. The CDR3 spells CASSGGTGNQPQHF. CDR3 in DNA: TGTGCCAGCAGTGGCGGGACAGGCAATCAGCCCCAGCATTTT.

The chain links TRBV11-2 to TRBJ1-2, with 11 bases that match TRBD1. Germline V gene sequence: CDR1 SGHAT, CDR2 FQNNGV. The CDR3 has 14 amino acids. Unmatched junction bases numbered 6, after V lost 5 bases and J lost 7 bases. Here the CDR3 DNA reads TGTGCCAGCAGCCGCCTAGGGACAGGGGGTGGCTACACCTTC. Amino acids: CASSRLGTGGGYTF.

The J gene is TRBJ1-5, the V gene TRBV6-1; TRBD1 aligns across 7 bases. In germline, CDR1 is MNHNS, CDR2 SASEGT. This CDR3 has 15 amino acids. After removal of 6 bases from V and 4 bases from J, the junction contained 9 bases not matched to a gene. The chain's CDR3 is CASRKEGAVNQPQHF. The CDR3 DNA follows: TGTGCCAGCAGAAAGGAGGGGGCCGTGAATCAGCCCCAGCATTTT.

This clone was seen once. The chain combines TRBV13 with TRBJ2-7; 8 bases are shared with TRBD1. Germline V gene lookup returns CDR1 PRHDT and CDR2 FYEKMQ (reference sequence). V lost 4 bases and J lost 0; bases outside the gene matches: 8. The CDR3 runs 16 residues. CDR3 DNA sequence: TGTGCCAGCAGCTCATCTCCCGGACAGGGCTCCTACGAGCAGTACTTC. It codes for CASSSSPGQGSYEQYF.

The CDR3 loop is CASSQITGTGNTDTQYF. DNA of the CDR3: TGCGCCAGCAGTCAAATTACCGGGACAGGGAACACAGATACGCAGTATTTT. The gene calls are TRBV4-1 and TRBJ2-3; 9 positions agree with TRBD1. The junction had 12 bases not matched to a gene; V was cut back by 6 bases and J by 2 bases. CDR3 length: 17 amino acids. Germline V gene lookup returns CDR1 MGHRA and CDR2 YSYEKL.

The count of this clone is one. The chain couples TRBV10-3 to TRBJ2-7; 7 bases are a match to TRBD2. V lost 4 bases, J lost 0 bases, and 9 bases stayed unmatched. Germline loops: CDR1 ENHRY, CDR2 SYGVKD. This CDR3 spans 16 amino acids. The DNA for the CDR3 is TGTGCCATCAGTGGAATCAGCGGGGCAAACTCCTACGAGCAGTACTTC. This gives the protein CAISGISGANSYEQYF.

Only one count was recorded for this clone. The chain couples TRBV2 to TRBJ2-5; maybe TRBD2 (6 bases). The CDR3 spans 15 residues. Germline V gene lookup returns CDR1 SNHLY and CDR2 FYNNEI. V lost 6 bases and J lost 5, with 19 bases in between. As DNA, the CDR3 is TGTGCCAGCAGGATAGGGACTCTCCAGTGGGAGACCCAGTACTTC. Its protein is CASRIGTLQWETQYF.

V usage is TRBV28 and J usage is TRBJ2-5, with 7 positions matching TRBD1. Per germline, CDR1 MDHEN and CDR2 SYDVKM. CDR3 length: 18 residues. V shed 1 base, J shed 3 bases, and the junction held 14 bases outside the gene matches. CDR3 amino acids: CASSLLTGYEGQKETQYF. CDR3 nucleotides: TGTGCCAGCAGTTTATTGACAGGGTACGAGGGGCAAAAAGAGACCCAGTACTTC.

This clone came up once. The V call is TRBV11-3, the J call TRBJ2-1, with D unclear. V was cut by 2 bases and J by 6 bases, with 5 bases left in between. CDR1 SGHNT and CDR2 YENEEA come from the germline V gene. This CDR3 spans 12 amino acids. DNA for the CDR3: TGTGCCAGCAGCTTAATCCGCAATGAGCAGTTCTTC. This codes for CASSLIRNEQFF.

This clone was counted a few times. CDR3 region: CASNRGGWSNNQPQHF. In DNA, the CDR3 is TGTGCCAGCAATAGGGGGGGGTGGAGCAACAATCAGCCCCAGCATTTT. This rearrangement joins TRBV6-6 to TRBJ1-5, with a tentative D call TRBD1 (6 bases). Trimming pared 7 bases from V and 3 bases from J, leaving 19 bases between. The CDR3 loop spans 16 amino acids. Germline V gives CDR1 MNHNY, CDR2 SVGAGI (reference sequence).

The gene calls are TRBV19 and TRBJ2-7; weak D call: TRBD1 (6 bases). Trimming shortened V by 4 bases and J by 7 bases, and 14 bases separated the two germline ends. In germline, CDR1 is LNHDA, CDR2 SQIVND (reference sequence). CDR3 length: 13 amino acids. As DNA, the CDR3 is TGTGCCAGTAGTAGGGACACCAACGGGGAGCAGTACTTC. Protein product: CASSRDTNGEQYF.